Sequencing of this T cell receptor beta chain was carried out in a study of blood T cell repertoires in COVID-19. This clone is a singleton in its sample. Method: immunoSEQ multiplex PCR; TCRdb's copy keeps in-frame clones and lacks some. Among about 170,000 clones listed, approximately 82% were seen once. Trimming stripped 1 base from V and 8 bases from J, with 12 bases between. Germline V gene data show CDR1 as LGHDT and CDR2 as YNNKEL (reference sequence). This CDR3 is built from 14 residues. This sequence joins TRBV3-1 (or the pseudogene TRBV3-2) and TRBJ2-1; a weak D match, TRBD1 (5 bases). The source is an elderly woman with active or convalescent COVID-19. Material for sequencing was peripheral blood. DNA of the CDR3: TGTGCCAGCAGCCAAGTTCAGGGTTCCTATGAGCAGTTCTTC. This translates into CASSQVQGSYEQFF.